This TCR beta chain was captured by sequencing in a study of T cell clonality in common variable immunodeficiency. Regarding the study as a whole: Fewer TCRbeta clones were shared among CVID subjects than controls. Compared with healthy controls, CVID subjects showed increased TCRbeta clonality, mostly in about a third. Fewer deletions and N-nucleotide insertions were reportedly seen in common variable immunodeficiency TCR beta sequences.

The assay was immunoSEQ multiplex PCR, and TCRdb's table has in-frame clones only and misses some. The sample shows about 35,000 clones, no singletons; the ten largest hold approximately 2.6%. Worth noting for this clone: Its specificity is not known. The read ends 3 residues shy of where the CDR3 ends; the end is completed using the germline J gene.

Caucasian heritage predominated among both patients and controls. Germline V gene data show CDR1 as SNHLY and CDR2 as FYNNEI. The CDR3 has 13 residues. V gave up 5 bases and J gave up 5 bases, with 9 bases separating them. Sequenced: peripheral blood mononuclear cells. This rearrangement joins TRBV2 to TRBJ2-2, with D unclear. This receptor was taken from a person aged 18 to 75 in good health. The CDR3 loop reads CASSYSPTGELFF. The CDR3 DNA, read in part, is TGTGCCAGCAGTTATAGTCCTACCGGGGAG.